Listed below are T cell receptor beta chains from one sample, sequenced in a study of blood T cell repertoires in COVID-19. Assay: immunoSEQ multiplex PCR; the TCRdb copy retains only in-frame clones and omits some. The sample includes approximately 210,000 clones, 85% to 90% of them seen just once. The material sequenced was peripheral blood. All receptors derive from a man aged 18-30 years with active or convalescent COVID-19. Each CDR3 is given with its conserved first and last residue. D genes are given only for firm matches. Where a row states a size, it is once, few, many or the class of an expanded clone; other rows omit it.

TRBV3-1/TRBV3-2	.	TRBJ2-1	.	12	TGTGCCAGCAGCCACCCCGGGGGTCCAGAGTTCTTC	CASSHPGGPEFF
TRBV28	.	TRBJ2-3	TRBD2	20	TGTGCCAGCAGCGGGACAAGGAAGATGTCCGGGACTAGCAAGACAGATACGCAGTATTTT	CASSGTRKMSGTSKTDTQYF
TRBV15	.	TRBJ2-2	TRBD2	15	TGTGCCACCAGCAGAGAGGCTAGCGGGGTCGGGGAGCTGTTTTTT	CATSREASGVGELFF
TRBV9	.	TRBJ2-5	TRBD1	16	TGTGCCAGCAGCTTAAGGGACAGGGGTGGACAAGAGACCCAGTACTTC	CASSLRDRGGQETQYF
TRBV6-6	.	TRBJ2-5	.	16	TGTGCCAGCAGTCGACATCGGCCAGGGGCTCAAGAGACCCAGTACTTC	CASSRHRPGAQETQYF
TRBV7-2	.	TRBJ2-1	.	14	TGTGCCAGCAGCTTAAGTAGAACTAGCTTTGAGCAGTTCTTC	CASSLSRTSFEQFF
TRBV5-4	.	TRBJ2-1	.	14	TGTGCCAGCAGCCCCGAGGGTCCTCCGGATGAGCAGTTCTTC	CASSPEGPPDEQFF
TRBV13	.	TRBJ2-7	TRBD1	13	TGTGCCAGCAGCTTGGACAGGGGGCACGAGCAGTACTTC	CASSLDRGHEQYF
TRBV4-2	.	TRBJ1-1	.	14	TGTGCCAGCAGCCAAGAGCGTGGGAACACTGAAGCTTTCTTT	CASSQERGNTEAFF
TRBV4-1	.	TRBJ2-7	.	16	TGCGCCAGCAGCCAAGAGACCAGCGACGCAAGCTACGAGCAGTACTTC	CASSQETSDASYEQYF
TRBV10-3	.	TRBJ2-3	.	15	TGTGCCATCAGTGAGCCCACGGGGGTAGAAGATACGCAGTATTTT	CAISEPTGVEDTQYF
TRBV7-9	.	TRBJ2-7	.	14	TGTGCCAGCAGCTTAGGCGTTAGCTCCTACGAGCAGTACTTC	CASSLGVSSYEQYF
TRBV12-5	.	TRBJ1-1	.	12	TGTGCTAGTGGCTTGGATCTCACTGAAGCTTTCTTT	CASGLDLTEAFF
TRBV5-4	.	TRBJ2-3	.	14	TGTGCCAGCAGCTGGGGTGGTGGGGGAGGAGCGCAGTATTTT	CASSWGGGGGAQYF
TRBV3-1/TRBV3-2	once	TRBJ2-2	.	14	TGTGCCAGCAGCCAAGCCCCTAACACCGGGGAGCTGTTTTTT	CASSQAPNTGELFF
TRBV10-3	.	TRBJ2-2	TRBD1	18	TGTGCCATCAGTGAGTCGTCTCAGGGGGCCGCGAACACCGGGGAGCTGTTTTTT	CAISESSQGAANTGELFF
TRBV4-1	.	TRBJ1-1	TRBD1	18	TGCGCCAGCAGCCAAGATTTAGGACAGGGGTTTTTTAGTCCTGAAGCTTTCTTT	CASSQDLGQGFFSPEAFF
TRBV7-9	.	TRBJ2-3	.	16	TGTGCCAGCAGCGAAGAAATCCTTCTAAGCACAGATACGCAGTATTTT	CASSEEILLSTDTQYF
TRBV30	once	TRBJ1-5	TRBD1	13	TGTGCCTGGACAGGGGGCGAAGGCCAGCCCCAGCATTTT	CAWTGGEGQPQHF
TRBV7-3	.	TRBJ1-2	.	14	TGTGCCAGCAGCCCGGCGGACGGGGACTATGGCTACACCTTC	CASSPADGDYGYTF
TRBV2	once	TRBJ2-7	.	15	TGTGCCAGCAGTGATAGACAGGCTTTCTCCTACGAGCAGTACTTC	CASSDRQAFSYEQYF
TRBV20-1	.	TRBJ2-3	TRBD2	14	TGCAGTGCTAGTTTCTCGGGAGGAACAGATACGCAGTATTTT	CSASFSGGTDTQYF
TRBV28	.	TRBJ1-2	.	12	TGTGCCAGCAGTTTATGGAGTGATGGCTACACCTTC	CASSLWSDGYTF
TRBV4-1	.	TRBJ1-2	.	16	TGCGCCAGCAGCCAAGATCTCCAGGGCCTAAACTATGGCTACACCTTC	CASSQDLQGLNYGYTF
TRBV2	once	TRBJ2-5	TRBD2	13	TGTGCCGGGGCCAGGGCGGGAGAAGAGACCCAGTACTTC	CAGARAGEETQYF
TRBV3-1/TRBV3-2	.	TRBJ1-2	.	15	TGTGCCAGCAGCCAAGGCGGCACTACTAACTATGGCTACACCTTC	CASSQGGTTNYGYTF
TRBV28	.	TRBJ1-4	.	13	TGTGCCAGCAGCCCCTTGGGGCGTGAAAAACTGTTTTTT	CASSPLGREKLFF
TRBV29-1	.	TRBJ2-3	TRBD1	15	TGCAGCGTTACAGGGGAAAAAGGGGTCACAGATACGCAGTATTTT	CSVTGEKGVTDTQYF
TRBV7-3	once	TRBJ2-2	.	17	TGTGCCAGCAGCTTCCCTATGGGGCTCAGGAGCACCGGGGAGCTGTTTTTT	CASSFPMGLRSTGELFF
TRBV2	.	TRBJ1-5	TRBD1	14	TGTGCCAGCAGTTCAACAGGGGGCCATCAGCCCCAGCATTTT	CASSSTGGHQPQHF
TRBV7-9	.	TRBJ2-2	TRBD1	16	TGTGCCAGCAGCCCCTGGAAGGGGGCGGTCACCGGGGAGCTGTTTTTT	CASSPWKGAVTGELFF
TRBV5-1	.	TRBJ2-7	.	15	TGCGCCAGCAGCTTGGTTGAGGGCAGGATCAACGAGCAGTACTTC	CASSLVEGRINEQYF
TRBV13	.	TRBJ1-3	TRBD1	15	TGTGCCAGCAGCTTAGGAGGGACAGGGACCGACACCATATATTTT	CASSLGGTGTDTIYF
TRBV3-1/TRBV3-2	once	TRBJ1-1	.	13	TGTGCCAGCAGCCAAGCCACAGACACTGAAGCTTTCTTT	CASSQATDTEAFF
TRBV18	.	TRBJ1-1	.	16	TGTGCCAGCTCACCACCTTTTGACGCGCGAGGAACTGAAGCTTTCTTT	CASSPPFDARGTEAFF
TRBV27	.	TRBJ2-7	.	15	TGTGCCAGCAGCCAAGGAGGGGACTCCTTGGACGAGCAGTACTTC	CASSQGGDSLDEQYF
TRBV6-5	once	TRBJ2-7	.	15	TGTGCCAGCAGGCGGATGGGTGGTGTCTCCTACGAGCAGTACTTC	CASRRMGGVSYEQYF
TRBV27	.	TRBJ1-1	.	15	TGTGCCAGCAGTTGGAGTTCAGCGGGCAGCACTGAAGCTTTCTTT	CASSWSSAGSTEAFF
TRBV11-2	.	TRBJ2-7	TRBD1	18	TGTGCCAGCAGCTCCGTTAGATCCCAGCAGGGGGTGCCCTACGAGCAGTACTTC	CASSSVRSQQGVPYEQYF
TRBV5-6	once	TRBJ1-5	.	15	TGTGCCAGCAGCCTCAGGGGTGTACGCAATCAGCCCCAGCATTTT	CASSLRGVRNQPQHF
TRBV24-1	.	TRBJ2-1	TRBD2	17	TGTGCCACCAGTGATCCGCATACTAGCGGGAGGCGGAACGAGCAGTTCTTC	CATSDPHTSGRRNEQFF
TRBV7-8	.	TRBJ2-7	TRBD1	17	TGTGCCAGCAGCTTAGCGTTCGGGACAGGGAGCGCCTACGAGCAGTACTTC	CASSLAFGTGSAYEQYF
TRBV21-1	once	TRBJ1-4	.	12	TGTGCCAGCCGCGACAGGGATGGAAAACTGTTTTTT	CASRDRDGKLFF
TRBV19	.	TRBJ2-3	.	15	TGTGCCAGTAGTAGGGGACCACAGGGAGCAGATACGCAGTATTTT	CASSRGPQGADTQYF
TRBV24-1	.	TRBJ1-5	.	14	TGTGCCACCAGTGATTACAGGGACGGGCAGCCCCAGCATTTT	CATSDYRDGQPQHF
TRBV28	.	TRBJ1-2	TRBD1	13	TGTGCCAGCACCCCGTCCGGGACAGCCATCTACACCTTC	CASTPSGTAIYTF
TRBV28	.	TRBJ2-1	.	14	TGTGCCAGCAGTTTACTATTCTCCTACAATGAGCAGTTCTTC	CASSLLFSYNEQFF